Following are 26 T cell receptor beta chains from one sample sequenced in a study of blood T cell repertoires in COVID-19. TCRdb keeps only in-frame clones here, not all; method: immunoSEQ multiplex PCR. The table lists around 81,000 clones, roughly 86% of them singletons. The specimen was peripheral blood. All receptors derive from a man between 70 and 80 years old with acute or convalescent COVID-19.

This rearrangement joins TRBV4-1 to TRBJ2-1; perhaps TRBD1 as D (5 bases). Germline V CDR1 and CDR2: MGHRA, YSYEKL. Between the trimmed V and J ends, which lost 5 bases and 5 bases, there was a span of 22 bases. This CDR3 is 17 amino acids long. CDR3 DNA sequence: TGCGCCAGCAGCTCCAGGGCGAGCCCCCTCGACAACAATGAGCAGTTCTTC. It specifies CASSSRASPLDNNEQFF.

This sequence joins TRBV27 and TRBJ2-3; possibly TRBD2 for D (5 bases). CDR3 size: 14 residues. V lost 6 bases, J lost 2 bases, and 12 bases lay in between. Germline loops: CDR1 MNHEY, CDR2 SMNVEV (reference sequence). The CDR3 DNA reads TGTGCCAGCAGAAAGACTAAGCTCACAGATACGCAGTATTTT. Its protein product is CASRKTKLTDTQYF.

The chain couples TRBV6-6 to TRBJ2-7; 7 bases fit TRBD2. The CDR3 is 14 amino acids. Germline CDR1 is MNHNY and CDR2 is SVGAGI (reference sequence). The V segment lost 6 bases and the J segment 0 bases; nucleotides outside the gene matches: 5. The CDR3 DNA reads as TGTGCCAGCAGCAGTACTAGCGACTCCTACGAGCAGTACTTC. Encoded protein: CASSSTSDSYEQYF.

This rearrangement joins TRBV19 to TRBJ2-6; unclear D gene. Between the trimmed V and J ends, which lost 6 bases and 0 bases, there was a span of 18 bases. This CDR3 contains 18 residues. Per germline, CDR1 LNHDA and CDR2 SQIVND (reference sequence). The CDR3 nucleotides are TGTGCCAGTAGCGAGACAAGACCTCAAACCTCTGGGGCCAACGTCCTGACTTTC. Protein: CASSETRPQTSGANVLTF. Looking up the rest from reference TRBV19 and TRBJ2-6 gives the full variable domain: DGGITQSPKYLFRKEGQNVTLSCEQNLNHDAMYWYRQDPGQGLRLIYYSQIVNDFQKGDIAEGYSVSREKKESFPLTVTSAQKNPTAFYLCASSETRPQTSGANVLTFGAGSRLTVL.

J is TRBJ1-1 and V is TRBV5-4, with D tentatively TRBD1 (5 bases). Trimming removed 3 bases at V and 4 bases at J, with 10 bases between. This CDR3 spans 13 amino acids. Germline assignment: CDR1 SGHNT and CDR2 YYREEE (reference sequence). The CDR3 reads CASSWMGGTEAFF. CDR3 nucleotides: TGTGCCAGCAGCTGGATGGGGGGCACTGAAGCTTTCTTT.

J is TRBJ1-3 and V is TRBV18; 7 nucleotides line up with TRBD1. The junction had 11 bases not matched to a gene; V was cut back by 2 bases and J by 4 bases. Germline CDR1 and CDR2: KGHSH and LQKENI. The CDR3 has 17 amino acids. CDR3 DNA sequence: TGTGCCAGCTCACCAGCCGTGGCAGGGGGATCGGGAAACACCATATATTTT. It is translated as CASSPAVAGGSGNTIYF. Supplemented by reference TRBV18 and TRBJ1-3, the full variable domain reads NAGVMQNPRHLVRRRGQEARLRCSPMKGHSHVYWYRQLPEEGLKFMVYLQKENIIDESGMPKERFSAEFPKEGPSILRIQQVVRGDSAAYFCASSPAVAGGSGNTIYFGEGSWLTVV.

The chain recombines TRBV3-1 (or the pseudogene TRBV3-2) with TRBJ1-6; tentative D call: TRBD1 (6 bases). The V end was cut by 6 bases, the J end by 7 bases, with 13 bases between. Germline CDR1 LGHDT, CDR2 YNNKEL (reference sequence). The CDR3 loop spans 14 amino acids. The CDR3: CASRHWTENSPLHF. The CDR3 DNA reads as TGTGCCAGCAGGCACTGGACAGAGAATTCACCCCTCCACTTT.

The chain couples TRBV2 to TRBJ2-5, with no clear D. CDR3 size: 12 residues. CDR1 is SNHLY and CDR2 is FYNNEI in the germline V gene. Trimming removed 5 bases from V and 4 bases from J, with 8 bases in between. The CDR3 region has the DNA TGTGCCAGCAGTTGGAGCCGAGAGACCCAGTACTTC. Translated: CASSWSRETQYF. The full variable domain, its missing parts supplied by reference TRBV2 and TRBJ2-5, is EPEVTQTPSHQVTQMGQEVILRCVPISNHLYFYWYRQILGQKVEFLVSFYNNEISEKSEIFDDQFSVERPDGSNFTLKIRSTKLEDSAMYFCASSWSRETQYFGPGTRLLVL.

CDR3 sequence (DNA): TGTGCCAGCAGTTTCAGGACTAGCGGGGGAAATGAGCAGTTCTTC. Residues: CASSFRTSGGNEQFF. The rearrangement links TRBV27 to TRBJ2-1; TRBD2 aligns across 13 bases. The V segment lost 3 bases and the J segment 7 bases; nucleotides outside the gene matches: 3. Germline CDR1 and CDR2: MNHEY and SMNVEV (reference sequence). This CDR3 is 15 amino acids long.

The chain couples TRBV5-1 to TRBJ2-1, with TRBD2 matching over 10 bases. The germline gives CDR1 SGHRS, CDR2 YFSETQ. The V gene end was trimmed by 1 base and the J gene end by 5 bases; junction bases not matched to a gene: 0. The CDR3 contains 14 residues. The CDR3 region is CASSLTSGNNEQFF. The CDR3 DNA is TGCGCCAGCAGCTTGACTAGCGGGAACAATGAGCAGTTCTTC.

The CDR3 DNA is TGTGCCAGCAGTCGGACAGGGGTACAAGAGACCCAGTACTTC. Translation gives CASSRTGVQETQYF. This rearrangement joins TRBV6-5 to TRBJ2-5; TRBD1 agrees at 9 bases. Germline trimming cut 5 bases from V and 2 bases from J; bases unmatched to any gene: 3. The CDR3 loop spans 14 amino acids. CDR1 MNHEY and CDR2 SVGAGI come from the germline V gene.

This clone was recorded only once. The chain recombines TRBV21-1 with TRBJ2-3; the table's D gene call, TRBD1, was not cross checked with the DNA. TRBV21-1 is a pseudogene locus. This CDR3 has 12 residues. In DNA, the CDR3 is TGTGCCAGCAGCAATAGACAGGGGGCGCAGTATTTT. This sequence encodes CASSNRQGAQYF.

The V call is TRBV11-2, the J call TRBJ1-2; D remains unclear. Germline lookup yields CDR1 SGHAT and CDR2 FQNNGV. The CDR3 is made up of 15 amino acids. Trimming left V 5 bases short and J 4 bases short, with 17 bases between. CDR3 in amino acids: CASSPPGGLGYGYTF. CDR3 coding DNA: TGTGCCAGCAGCCCGCCGGGAGGTCTTGGCTATGGCTACACCTTC.

The genes are TRBV19 and TRBJ2-1, with 11 nucleotides matching TRBD2. V trimming: 5 bases; J trimming: 5 bases; junction bases outside the gene matches: 5. This CDR3 comprises 15 residues. Germline V gives CDR1 LNHDA, CDR2 SQIVND (reference sequence). CDR3 DNA: TGTGCCAGTAGTGGACTAGCGGGTTCTAACAATGAGCAGTTCTTC. Translated, it gives CASSGLAGSNNEQFF.

The gene calls are TRBV7-6 and TRBJ2-7; D possibly corresponds to TRBD2 (5 bases). Germline CDR1 and CDR2: SGHVS and FNYEAQ. This CDR3 is built from 15 residues. Trimming left V 1 base short and J 5 bases short, with 15 bases between. The CDR3 DNA is TGTGCCAGCAGCTTAGTTGGAGGAGACGGTCACGAGCAGTACTTC. Protein: CASSLVGGDGHEQYF.

The chain combines TRBV28 with TRBJ1-5; 8 bases fit TRBD1. Losses at the gene ends were 4 bases for V and 8 bases for J; bases not matched to a gene: 7. This CDR3 region has 14 residues. Germline V gene sequence: CDR1 MDHEN, CDR2 SYDVKM. CDR3 DNA sequence: TGTGCCAGCAGTTATGGACAGGGAGGTAAGCCCCAGCATTTT. It specifies CASSYGQGGKPQHF.

The rearrangement uses TRBV4-3 and TRBJ2-5; 9 positions match TRBD2. The V gene's germline CDR1 is LGHNA and CDR2 YSLEER. V shed 0 bases, J shed 4 bases, and the junction held 12 bases outside the gene matches. This CDR3 is 18 amino acids long. Here the CDR3 reads CASSQEVVGSGGRETQYF. CDR3 DNA sequence: TGCGCCAGCAGCCAAGAGGTGGTAGGTAGCGGGGGAAGAGAGACCCAGTACTTC.

The chain uses TRBV18 and TRBJ2-2; 7 nucleotides line up with TRBD1. The V and J ends lost 0 bases and 2 bases, in that order; junction bases with no gene match: 6. CDR3 length: 17 residues. Germline loops: CDR1 KGHSH, CDR2 LQKENI. The CDR3 DNA reads TGTGCCAGCTCACCACCGGACAGGAAGGGAAACACCGGGGAGCTGTTTTTT. Translating it yields CASSPPDRKGNTGELFF.

The V and J genes are TRBV5-1 and TRBJ2-5; tentatively, D is TRBD1 (5 bases). This CDR3 spans 17 amino acids. Germline CDR1 reads SGHRS; CDR2 reads YFSETQ. Trimming took off 4 bases at V and 5 bases at J, with 24 bases between the two ends. The CDR3 nucleotides read TGCGCCAGCAGCATGCCATTAGACAGTAAAAGGGGCGAGACCCAGTACTTC. Its translation: CASSMPLDSKRGETQYF.

V is TRBV28 and J is TRBJ1-5; D gene unclear. Per the germline V gene, CDR1 is MDHEN and CDR2 is SYDVKM. CDR3 length equals 15 residues. V lost 6 bases and J 1 base, leaving 13 bases between the germline ends. In nucleotides, the CDR3 is TGTGCCAGCAGGTTACCTTCGGGAAGCAATCAGCCCCAGCATTTT. Its protein is CASRLPSGSNQPQHF.

This sequence joins TRBV9 and TRBJ2-7, with D perhaps TRBD1 (5 bases). CDR1 is SGDLS and CDR2 is YYNGEE in the germline V gene. The CDR3 loop spans 15 amino acids. Trimming left V 4 bases short and J 0 bases short, with 14 bases between. The CDR3 protein is CASSLYPQGSYEQYF. CDR3 nucleotide sequence: TGTGCCAGCAGCTTGTACCCCCAGGGCTCCTACGAGCAGTACTTC. Full variable domain (remainder filled in from reference TRBV9 and TRBJ2-7): DSGVTQTPKHLITATGQRVTLRCSPRSGDLSVYWYQQSLDQGLQFLIQYYNGEERAKGNILERFSAQQFPDLHSELNLSSLELGDSALYFCASSLYPQGSYEQYFGPGTRLTVT.

This sequence joins TRBV6-5 and TRBJ2-6; TRBD1 is a possible D gene (6 bases). The ends were cut back, 5 bases at V and 3 bases at J, with 8 bases in the middle. The CDR3 loop spans 14 amino acids. Per the germline V gene, CDR1 is MNHEY and CDR2 is SVGAGI. The CDR3 loop reads CASSRTVGANVLTF. The CDR3 region has the DNA TGTGCCAGCAGTAGGACAGTTGGGGCCAACGTCCTGACTTTC.

The rearrangement uses TRBV6-5 and TRBJ1-4; the match to TRBD1 covers 12 bases. Unmatched junction bases numbered 3, after V lost 6 bases and J lost 7 bases. The CDR3 extends over 14 amino acids. Germline V gene data show CDR1 as MNHEY and CDR2 as SVGAGI. CDR3 sequence: CASRGQGASEKLFF. CDR3 DNA: TGTGCCAGCAGGGGACAGGGGGCGAGTGAAAAACTGTTTTTT.

Only one count was recorded for this clone. The chain links TRBV13 to TRBJ2-1; a weak D match, TRBD2 (6 bases). The germline V gene encodes CDR1 PRHDT and CDR2 FYEKMQ (reference sequence). Trimming took 5 bases from V and 1 from J, leaving 15 bases between them. This CDR3 is built from 16 residues. The CDR3 is CASSRGNSGSYNEQFF. The CDR3 nucleotides are TGTGCCAGCAGCCGTGGGAATAGCGGATCCTACAATGAGCAGTTCTTC.

The chain combines TRBV9 with TRBJ2-2; D ambiguous. Germline CDR1 is SGDLS and CDR2 is YYNGEE. The CDR3 is 17 amino acids. With 0 bases removed from V and 4 bases from J, the gap between germline ends came to 16 bases. The CDR3 loop reads CASSVEWAPPVTGELFF. Here the CDR3 DNA reads TGTGCCAGCAGCGTAGAATGGGCCCCCCCAGTCACCGGGGAGCTGTTTTTT.

The rearrangement joins TRBV11-2 to TRBJ2-1, with TRBD2 identical over 8 bases. The ends lost 1 base at V and 2 bases at J; junction bases unmatched: 7. The CDR3 runs 17 residues. Germline V gene sequence: CDR1 SGHAT, CDR2 FQNNGV. The CDR3, as DNA: TGTGCCAGCAGCTTAGGGTTATCGGGGGGGGCCTACAATGAGCAGTTCTTC. It specifies CASSLGLSGGAYNEQFF.